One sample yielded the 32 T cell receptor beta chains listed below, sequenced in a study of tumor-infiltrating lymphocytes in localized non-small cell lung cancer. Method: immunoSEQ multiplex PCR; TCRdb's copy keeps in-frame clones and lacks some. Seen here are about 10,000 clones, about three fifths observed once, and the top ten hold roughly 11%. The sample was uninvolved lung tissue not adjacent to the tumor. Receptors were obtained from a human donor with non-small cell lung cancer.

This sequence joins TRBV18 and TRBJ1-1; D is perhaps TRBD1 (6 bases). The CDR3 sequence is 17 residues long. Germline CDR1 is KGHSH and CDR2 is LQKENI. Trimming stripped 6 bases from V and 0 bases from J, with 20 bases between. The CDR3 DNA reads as TGTGCCAGCTCTTATCGGTCAGGGGTGGGCCTGAACACTGAAGCTTTCTTT. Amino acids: CASSYRSGVGLNTEAFF.

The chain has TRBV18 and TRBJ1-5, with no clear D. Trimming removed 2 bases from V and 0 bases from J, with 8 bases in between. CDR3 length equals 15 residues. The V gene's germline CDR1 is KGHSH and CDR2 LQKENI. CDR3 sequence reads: CASSPIPLSNQPQHF. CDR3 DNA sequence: TGTGCCAGCTCACCAATTCCCCTTAGCAATCAGCCCCAGCATTTT. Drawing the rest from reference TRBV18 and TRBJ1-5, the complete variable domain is NAGVMQNPRHLVRRRGQEARLRCSPMKGHSHVYWYRQLPEEGLKFMVYLQKENIIDESGMPKERFSAEFPKEGPSILRIQQVVRGDSAAYFCASSPIPLSNQPQHFGDGTRLSIL.

CDR3 in amino acids: CASSKYRESNEQFF. The CDR3 nucleotides read TGCGCCAGCAGTAAATACAGGGAGAGCAATGAGCAGTTCTTC. J is TRBJ2-1 and V is TRBV5-1, with D possibly TRBD1 on 6 matching bases. Germline CDR1 and CDR2: SGHRS and YFSETQ. The length of the CDR3 is 14 residues. V lost 5 bases to trimming and J lost 6 bases, with 15 bases between them.

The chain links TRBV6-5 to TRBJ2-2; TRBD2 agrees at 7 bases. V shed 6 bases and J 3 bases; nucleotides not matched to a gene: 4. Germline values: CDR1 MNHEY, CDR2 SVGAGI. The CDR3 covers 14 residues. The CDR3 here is CASRSGVDTGELFF. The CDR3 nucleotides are TGTGCCAGCAGGAGCGGGGTCGACACCGGGGAGCTGTTTTTT.

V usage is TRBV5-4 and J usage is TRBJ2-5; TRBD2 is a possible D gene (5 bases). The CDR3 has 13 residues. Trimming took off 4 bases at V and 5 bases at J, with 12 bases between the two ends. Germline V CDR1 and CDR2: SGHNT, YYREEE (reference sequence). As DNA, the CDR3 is TGTGCCAGCAGCCCTAGGAGAGGGGAGACCCAGTACTTC. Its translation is CASSPRRGETQYF.

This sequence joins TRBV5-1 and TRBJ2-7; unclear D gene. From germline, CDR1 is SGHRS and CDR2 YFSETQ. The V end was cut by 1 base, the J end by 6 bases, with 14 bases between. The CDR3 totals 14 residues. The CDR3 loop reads CASSLKSLGLEQYF. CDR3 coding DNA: TGCGCCAGCAGCTTGAAGTCTCTAGGTCTCGAGCAGTACTTC.

The CDR3 DNA reads TGCAGCGTTGAAGGCTACACCTTC. It encodes CSVEGYTF. The gene calls are TRBV29-1 and TRBJ1-2; no definite D call. From germline, CDR1 is SQVTM and CDR2 ANQGSEA. V was shortened by 1 base and J by 9 bases, with 0 bases between the two germline ends. The CDR3 extends over 8 amino acids.

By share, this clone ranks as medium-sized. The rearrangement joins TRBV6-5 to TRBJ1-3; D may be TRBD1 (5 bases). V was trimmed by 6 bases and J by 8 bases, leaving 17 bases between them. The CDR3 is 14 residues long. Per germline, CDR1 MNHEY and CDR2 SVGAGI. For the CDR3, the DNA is TGTGCCAGCAGGAGAACACAGTGGGGGGACACCATATATTTT. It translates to CASRRTQWGDTIYF.

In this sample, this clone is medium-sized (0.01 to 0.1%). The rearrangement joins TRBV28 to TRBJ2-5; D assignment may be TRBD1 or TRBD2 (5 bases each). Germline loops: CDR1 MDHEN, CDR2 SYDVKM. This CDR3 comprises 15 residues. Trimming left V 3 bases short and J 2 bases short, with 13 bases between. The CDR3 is CASSFWGSQQETQYF. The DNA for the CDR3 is TGTGCCAGCAGTTTTTGGGGGTCGCAACAAGAGACCCAGTACTTC.

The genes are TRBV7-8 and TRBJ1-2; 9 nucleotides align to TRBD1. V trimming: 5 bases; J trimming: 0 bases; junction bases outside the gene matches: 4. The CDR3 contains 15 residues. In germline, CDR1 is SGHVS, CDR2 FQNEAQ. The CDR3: CASSVGTGSNYGYTF. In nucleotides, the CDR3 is TGTGCCAGCAGCGTAGGGACAGGGTCTAACTATGGCTACACCTTC.

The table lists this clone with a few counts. CDR3 DNA: TGTGCCAGCAGCCCCAGGACAGCAACTAATGAAAAACTGTTTTTT. Residues: CASSPRTATNEKLFF. The gene calls are TRBV7-9 and TRBJ1-4, with a weak D call TRBD1 (6 bases). With 5 bases removed from V and 0 bases from J, the gap between germline ends came to 10 bases. The germline CDR1 and CDR2 sequences are SEHNR and FQNEAQ (reference sequence). The length of the CDR3 is 15 residues.

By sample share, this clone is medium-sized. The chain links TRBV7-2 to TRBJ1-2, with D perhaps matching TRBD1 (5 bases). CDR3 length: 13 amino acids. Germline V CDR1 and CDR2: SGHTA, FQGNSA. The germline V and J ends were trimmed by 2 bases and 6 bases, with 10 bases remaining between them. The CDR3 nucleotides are TGTGCCAGCAGCTTATCCAGGGAGGATGGCTACACCTTC. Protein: CASSLSREDGYTF.

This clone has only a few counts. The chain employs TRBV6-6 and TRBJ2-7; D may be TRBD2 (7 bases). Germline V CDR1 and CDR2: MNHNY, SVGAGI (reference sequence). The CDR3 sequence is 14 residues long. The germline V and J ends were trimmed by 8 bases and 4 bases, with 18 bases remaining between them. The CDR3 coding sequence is TGTGCCAGCCGAAAGGGGGGGTCCCCTTACGAGCAGTACTTC. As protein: CASRKGGSPYEQYF.

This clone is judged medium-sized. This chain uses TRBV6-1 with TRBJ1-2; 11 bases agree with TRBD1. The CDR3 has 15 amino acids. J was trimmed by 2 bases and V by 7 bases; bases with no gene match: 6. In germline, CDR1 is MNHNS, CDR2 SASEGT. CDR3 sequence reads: CASIGTGGSNYGYTF. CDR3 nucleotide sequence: TGTGCCAGCATAGGGACAGGGGGTAGCAACTATGGCTACACCTTC.

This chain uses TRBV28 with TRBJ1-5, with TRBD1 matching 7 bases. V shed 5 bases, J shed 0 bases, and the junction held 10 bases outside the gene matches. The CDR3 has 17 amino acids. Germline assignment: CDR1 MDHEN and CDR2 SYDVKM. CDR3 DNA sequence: TGTGCCAGCAGTCCACCCGGGACAGATTATAGCAATCAGCCCCAGCATTTT. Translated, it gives CASSPPGTDYSNQPQHF.

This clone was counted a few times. CDR3 in DNA: TGCGCCAGCAGCATAACTAGCGACAAGACCCAGTACTTC. Its protein product is CASSITSDKTQYF. The V gene is TRBV5-1, the J gene TRBJ2-5; 7 nucleotides align to TRBD2. This CDR3 contains 13 residues. After removal of 4 bases from V and 6 bases from J, the junction contained 6 bases not matched to a gene. The germline CDR1 and CDR2 sequences are SGHRS and YFSETQ.

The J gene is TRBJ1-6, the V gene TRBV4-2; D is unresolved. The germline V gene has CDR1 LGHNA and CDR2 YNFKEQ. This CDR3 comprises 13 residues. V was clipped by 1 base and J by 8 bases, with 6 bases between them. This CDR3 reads CASSQVIDSPLHF. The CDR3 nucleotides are TGTGCCAGCAGCCAAGTTATCGATTCACCCCTCCACTTT.

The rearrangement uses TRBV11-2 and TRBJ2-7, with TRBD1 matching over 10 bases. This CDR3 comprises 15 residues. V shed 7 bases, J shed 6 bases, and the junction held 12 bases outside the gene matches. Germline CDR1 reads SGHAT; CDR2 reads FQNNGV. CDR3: CASTETGTGAGEQYF. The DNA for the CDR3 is TGTGCCAGCACCGAGACCGGGACAGGGGCGGGCGAGCAGTACTTC. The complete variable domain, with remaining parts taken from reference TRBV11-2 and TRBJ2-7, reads EAGVAQSPRYKIIEKRQSVAFWCNPISGHATLYWYQQILGQGPKLLIQFQNNGVVDDSQLPKDRFSAERLKGVDSTLKIQPAKLEDSAVYLCASTETGTGAGEQYFGPGTRLTVT.

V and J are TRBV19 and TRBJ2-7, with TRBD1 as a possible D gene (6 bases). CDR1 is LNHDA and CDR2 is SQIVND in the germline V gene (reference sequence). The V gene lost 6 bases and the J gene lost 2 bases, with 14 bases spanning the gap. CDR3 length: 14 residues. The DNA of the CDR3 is TGTGCCAGTAGGGCGGACAGAAGAACCTACGAGCAGTACTTC. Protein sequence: CASRADRRTYEQYF.

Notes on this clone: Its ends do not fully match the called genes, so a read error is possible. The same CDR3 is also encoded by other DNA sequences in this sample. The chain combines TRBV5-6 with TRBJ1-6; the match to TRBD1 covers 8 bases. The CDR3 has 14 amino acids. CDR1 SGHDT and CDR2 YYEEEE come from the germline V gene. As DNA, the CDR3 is TGTGCTAGCAGCTTGGGACAGGCCAATTCACCCCTCCACTTT. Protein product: CASSLGQANSPLHF.

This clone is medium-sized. The CDR3 bases are TGTGCCACCTTACCAAGGACTAGCGCCGCAGATACGCAGTATTTT. This codes for CATLPRTSAADTQYF. This rearrangement joins TRBV21-1 to TRBJ2-3; the table calls TRBD2, which could not be checked here. TRBV21-1 is a documented pseudogene. The CDR3 has 15 residues.

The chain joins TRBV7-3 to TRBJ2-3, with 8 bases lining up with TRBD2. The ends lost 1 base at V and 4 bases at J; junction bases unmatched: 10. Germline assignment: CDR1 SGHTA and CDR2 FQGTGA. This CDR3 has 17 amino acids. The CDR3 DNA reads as TGTGCCAGCAGCTTAAAGGGCCAGCGGGGGCCCTCAGATACGCAGTATTTT. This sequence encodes CASSLKGQRGPSDTQYF.

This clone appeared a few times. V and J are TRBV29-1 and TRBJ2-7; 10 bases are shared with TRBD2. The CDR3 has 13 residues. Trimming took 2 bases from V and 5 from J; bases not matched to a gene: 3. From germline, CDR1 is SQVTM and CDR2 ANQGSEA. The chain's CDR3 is CSVEIAGGDEQYF. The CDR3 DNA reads TGCAGCGTTGAAATAGCGGGGGGAGACGAGCAGTACTTC.

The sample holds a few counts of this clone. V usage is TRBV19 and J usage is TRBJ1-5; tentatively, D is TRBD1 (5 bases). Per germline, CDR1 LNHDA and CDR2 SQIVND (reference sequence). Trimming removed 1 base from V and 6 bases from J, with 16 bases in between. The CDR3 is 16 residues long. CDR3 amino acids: CASSIVGDLGVQPQHF. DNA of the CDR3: TGTGCCAGTAGTATAGTCGGGGACCTAGGAGTTCAGCCCCAGCATTTT.

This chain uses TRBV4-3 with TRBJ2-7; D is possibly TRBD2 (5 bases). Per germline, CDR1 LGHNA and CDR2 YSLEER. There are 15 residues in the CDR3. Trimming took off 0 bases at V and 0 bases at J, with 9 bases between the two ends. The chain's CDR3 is CASSQDRGSSYEQYF. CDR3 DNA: TGCGCCAGCAGCCAAGATCGGGGTAGCTCCTACGAGCAGTACTTC.

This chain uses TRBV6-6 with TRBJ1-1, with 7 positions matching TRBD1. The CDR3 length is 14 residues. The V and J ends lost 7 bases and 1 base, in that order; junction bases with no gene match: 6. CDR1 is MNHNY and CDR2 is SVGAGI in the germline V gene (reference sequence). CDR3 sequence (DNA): TGTGCCAGCAACCCGACAGGGCCGAACACTGAAGCTTTCTTT. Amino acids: CASNPTGPNTEAFF.

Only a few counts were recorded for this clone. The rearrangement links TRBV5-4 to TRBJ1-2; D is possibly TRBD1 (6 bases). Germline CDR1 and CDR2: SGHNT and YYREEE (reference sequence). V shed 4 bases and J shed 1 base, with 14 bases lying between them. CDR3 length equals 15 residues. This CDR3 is CASSTGTSFNYGYTF. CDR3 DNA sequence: TGTGCCAGCAGCACGGGGACAAGTTTTAACTATGGCTACACCTTC.

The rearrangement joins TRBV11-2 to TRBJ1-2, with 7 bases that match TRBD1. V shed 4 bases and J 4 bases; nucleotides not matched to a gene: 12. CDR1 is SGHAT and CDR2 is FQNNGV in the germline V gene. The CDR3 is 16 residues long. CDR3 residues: CASSSSTGWGLYGYTF. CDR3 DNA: TGTGCCAGCAGCTCCTCGACAGGGTGGGGACTCTATGGCTACACCTTC. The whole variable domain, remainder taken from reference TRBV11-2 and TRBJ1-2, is EAGVAQSPRYKIIEKRQSVAFWCNPISGHATLYWYQQILGQGPKLLIQFQNNGVVDDSQLPKDRFSAERLKGVDSTLKIQPAKLEDSAVYLCASSSSTGWGLYGYTFGSGTRLTVV.

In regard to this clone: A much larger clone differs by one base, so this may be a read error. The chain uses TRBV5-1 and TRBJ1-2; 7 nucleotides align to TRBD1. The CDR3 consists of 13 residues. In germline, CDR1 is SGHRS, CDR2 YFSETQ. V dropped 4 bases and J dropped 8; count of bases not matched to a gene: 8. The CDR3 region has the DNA TGCGCCAGCAGCCGAGGACAGGCTGCGGGCTACACCTTC. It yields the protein CASSRGQAAGYTF.

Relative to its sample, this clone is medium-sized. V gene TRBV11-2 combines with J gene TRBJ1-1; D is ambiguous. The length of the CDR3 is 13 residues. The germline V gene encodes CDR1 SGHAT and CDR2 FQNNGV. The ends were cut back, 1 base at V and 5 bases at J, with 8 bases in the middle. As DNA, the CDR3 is TGTGCCAGCAGCTTAGTAGGGCGTACTGAAGCTTTCTTT. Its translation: CASSLVGRTEAFF.

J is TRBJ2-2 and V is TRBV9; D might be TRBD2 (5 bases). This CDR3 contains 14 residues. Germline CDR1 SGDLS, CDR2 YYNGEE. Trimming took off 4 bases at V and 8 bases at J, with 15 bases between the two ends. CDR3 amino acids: CASSPPPSGGELFF. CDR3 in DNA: TGTGCCAGCAGCCCCCCGCCCTCGGGGGGGGAGCTGTTTTTT.

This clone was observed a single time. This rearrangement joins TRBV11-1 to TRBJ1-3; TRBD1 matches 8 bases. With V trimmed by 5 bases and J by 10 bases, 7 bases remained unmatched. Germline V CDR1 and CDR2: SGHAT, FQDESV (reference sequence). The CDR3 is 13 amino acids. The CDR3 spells CASSLQGGTTIYF. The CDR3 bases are TGTGCCAGCAGCCTACAGGGGGGGACGACCATATATTTT. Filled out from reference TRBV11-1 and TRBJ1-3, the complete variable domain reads EAEVAQSPRYKITEKSQAVAFWCDPISGHATLYWYRQILGQGPELLVQFQDESVVDDSQLPKDRFSAERLKGVDSTLKIQPAELGDSAMYLCASSLQGGTTIYFGEGSWLTVV.